The 32 T cell receptor beta chains reported below all come from one sample, sequenced in a study of blood T cell repertoires in COVID-19. Using immunoSEQ multiplex PCR, the repertoire was profiled, and TCRdb retains in-frame clones only, with some absent. The sample holds about 44,000 clones; about four fifths are singletons and the top ten take about 4%. Material: peripheral blood. Receptors were obtained from a woman in her seventies with acute or convalescent COVID-19.

The chain employs TRBV3-1 (or the pseudogene TRBV3-2) and TRBJ2-7; D is unclear. Germline values: CDR1 LGHDT, CDR2 YNNKEL (reference sequence). The CDR3 has 12 residues. Trimming pared 0 bases from V and 4 bases from J, leaving 4 bases between. The CDR3 coding sequence is TGTGCCAGCAGCCAAGATAAATACGAGCAGTACTTC. It translates to CASSQDKYEQYF.

This clone turned up a few times. The CDR3 loop is CASSDSLPGQGAGGYTF. Here the CDR3 DNA reads TGTGCCAGCAGTGACTCACTGCCGGGACAGGGGGCGGGAGGCTACACCTTC. The rearrangement links TRBV25-1 to TRBJ1-2; 12 bases align to TRBD1. Germline CDR1 is MGHDK and CDR2 is SYGVNS. This CDR3 comprises 17 residues. V shed 3 bases, J shed 8 bases, and the junction held 13 bases outside the gene matches.

The rearrangement links TRBV15 to TRBJ1-1, with a possible D match to TRBD1 (5 bases). The CDR3 is made up of 15 amino acids. Per the germline V gene, CDR1 is LNHNV and CDR2 is YYDKDF (reference sequence). Trimming pared 1 base from V and 6 bases from J, leaving 15 bases between. The CDR3 region has the DNA TGTGCCACCAGCAGAGCGGCCCCGGGGGTTGCTGAAGCTTTCTTT. Its translation: CATSRAAPGVAEAFF.

This sequence joins TRBV7-9 and TRBJ1-6, with 8 bases identical to TRBD1. The CDR3 loop spans 15 amino acids. V trimming: 3 bases; J trimming: 6 bases; junction bases outside the gene matches: 4. From germline, CDR1 is SEHNR and CDR2 FQNEAQ (reference sequence). CDR3 sequence reads: CASSFGDRSNSPLHF. DNA for the CDR3: TGTGCCAGCAGCTTTGGGGACAGGTCTAATTCACCCCTCCACTTT.

This clone came up a few times. The chain uses TRBV27 and TRBJ1-5; possibly TRBD1 for D (6 bases). The CDR3 sequence is 15 residues long. Trimming left V 7 bases short and J 7 bases short, with 20 bases between. The germline CDR1 and CDR2 sequences are MNHEY and SMNVEV (reference sequence). The CDR3 DNA sequence: TGTGCCAGCATGTATTCCCGAGGGCAGGGGCAGCCCCAGCATTTT. This sequence encodes CASMYSRGQGQPQHF.

The chain carries TRBV5-1 and TRBJ1-1, with D uncertain. With 4 bases removed from V and 4 bases from J, the gap between germline ends came to 11 bases. The CDR3 totals 13 residues. CDR1 is SGHRS, CDR2 YFSETQ, per germline. CDR3 residues: CASSLGGSTEAFF. The CDR3 nucleotides are TGCGCCAGCAGCCTCGGAGGGAGCACTGAAGCTTTCTTT.

In this sample, this clone turned up a few times. The rearrangement uses TRBV6-2 or TRBV6-3 and TRBJ2-7; a weak D match, TRBD1 (5 bases). Germline CDR1 MNHEY, CDR2 SVGEGT. The CDR3 has 16 amino acids. V gave up 0 bases and J gave up 5 bases, with 17 bases separating them. CDR3 in amino acids: CASSYSKTGSSDEQYF. The CDR3 coding sequence is TGTGCCAGCAGTTACTCGAAAACAGGTAGTTCGGACGAGCAGTACTTC.

This clone was detected once. The V and J genes are TRBV24-1 and TRBJ2-1; TRBD1 is a possible D gene (6 bases). V lost 2 bases, J lost 8 bases, and 15 bases lay in between. CDR3 size: 15 residues. Germline CDR1 reads KGHDR; CDR2 reads SFDVKD. CDR3 in amino acids: CATSDSTGNKDEQFF. Here the CDR3 DNA reads TGTGCCACCAGTGATTCCACAGGGAACAAAGATGAGCAGTTCTTC.

The V and J genes are TRBV9 and TRBJ1-4; no clear D gene. Germline V gene lookup returns CDR1 SGDLS and CDR2 YYNGEE. Between the trimmed V and J ends, which lost 0 bases and 8 bases, there was a span of 14 bases. CDR3 length equals 15 residues. In DNA, the CDR3 is TGTGCCAGCAGCGTAGGAACAGCTCCAGCCGAAAAACTGTTTTTT. This translates into CASSVGTAPAEKLFF. The entire variable domain, with the rest obtained from reference TRBV9 and TRBJ1-4, is as follows: DSGVTQTPKHLITATGQRVTLRCSPRSGDLSVYWYQQSLDQGLQFLIQYYNGEERAKGNILERFSAQQFPDLHSELNLSSLELGDSALYFCASSVGTAPAEKLFFGSGTQLSVL.

The chain recombines TRBV27 with TRBJ2-6, with 12 bases matching TRBD2. The CDR3 runs to 22 residues. The germline V gene encodes CDR1 MNHEY and CDR2 SMNVEV (reference sequence). With 8 bases clipped from V and 0 bases from J, the junction kept 20 bases outside the gene matches. The CDR3 region is CASRGTQRVLAGGPSGANVLTF. DNA of the CDR3: TGTGCCAGCCGGGGCACGCAAAGGGTACTAGCGGGAGGCCCCTCTGGGGCCAACGTCCTGACTTTC.

This clone showed up just a few times. The rearrangement links TRBV19 to TRBJ2-1; 11 bases agree with TRBD1. The germline V gene has CDR1 LNHDA and CDR2 SQIVND (reference sequence). The junction had 9 bases not matched to a gene; V was cut back by 6 bases and J by 8 bases. This CDR3 is 15 amino acids long. The CDR3 coding sequence is TGTGCCAGTAGGAACGCCGGGACAGGGGGAGATGAGCAGTTCTTC. Protein: CASRNAGTGGDEQFF.

The genes are TRBV19 and TRBJ2-7, with 9 bases lining up with TRBD1. V lost 5 bases, J lost 2 bases, and 10 bases stayed unmatched. This CDR3 comprises 16 residues. CDR1 and CDR2 from the germline V gene are LNHDA and SQIVND (reference sequence). CDR3 bases: TGTGCCAGTAGTCCGTATGACAGGGGGAAGCCCTACGAGCAGTACTTC. It encodes CASSPYDRGKPYEQYF.

This clone appeared a few times. The gene calls are TRBV18 and TRBJ2-5; 11 bases map to TRBD2. The V gene's germline CDR1 is KGHSH and CDR2 LQKENI. The V segment lost 5 bases and the J segment 5 bases; nucleotides outside the gene matches: 4. This CDR3 is built from 14 residues. The CDR3 DNA reads TGTGCCAGCTCAGGATCTAGCGGGAGGGAGACCCAGTACTTC. Translating gives CASSGSSGRETQYF.

J is TRBJ2-1 and V is TRBV12-3 or TRBV12-4; D may be TRBD2 (5 bases). The CDR3 runs to 13 residues. Trimming shortened V by 6 bases and J by 4 bases, and 10 bases separated the two germline ends. CDR3 bases: TGTGCCAGCAGGGTTACTAGATACAATGAGCAGTTCTTC. As protein: CASRVTRYNEQFF.

The rearrangement joins TRBV7-6 to TRBJ2-1; D possibly corresponds to TRBD1 (7 bases). Germline V gene sequence: CDR1 SGHVS, CDR2 FNYEAQ. The CDR3 contains 17 residues. Trimming left V 5 bases short and J 7 bases short, with 24 bases between. CDR3 coding DNA: TGTGCCAGCAGCCTAACTGGGCAGGGGGGAACATGGAATGAGCAGTTCTTC. Amino acid sequence: CASSLTGQGGTWNEQFF.

This sequence joins TRBV18 and TRBJ2-3, with a weak D call TRBD2 (6 bases). Germline values: CDR1 KGHSH, CDR2 LQKENI. The CDR3 extends over 15 amino acids. The V end was cut by 2 bases, the J end by 2 bases, with 11 bases between. CDR3 sequence reads: CASSPTAGFTDTQYF. The CDR3 DNA follows: TGTGCCAGCTCACCAACGGCGGGATTCACAGATACGCAGTATTTT.

The genes are TRBV9 and TRBJ2-7, with TRBD2 identical over 8 bases. The ends lost 3 bases at V and 2 bases at J; junction bases unmatched: 4. Looked up from germline, CDR1 is SGDLS and CDR2 is YYNGEE. The CDR3 runs 14 residues. The CDR3 reads CASSASGFTYEQYF. For the CDR3, the DNA is TGTGCCAGCAGCGCTAGCGGGTTCACCTACGAGCAGTACTTC.

The chain employs TRBV7-3 and TRBJ2-2; weak D call: TRBD1 (7 bases). This CDR3 region has 17 residues. V shed 5 bases and J shed 5 bases, with 21 bases lying between them. From germline, CDR1 is SGHTA and CDR2 FQGTGA. Here the CDR3 reads CASSPNSGQGGTGELFF. DNA for the CDR3: TGTGCCAGCAGCCCAAACTCGGGGCAGGGGGGAACCGGGGAGCTGTTTTTT.

This clone was seen a single time. The chain is built from TRBV4-2 and TRBJ2-5; 8 bases are a match to TRBD2. Germline lookup yields CDR1 LGHNA and CDR2 YNFKEQ. Trimming cost V 0 bases and J 7 bases; bases outside gene matches: 10. There are 16 residues in the CDR3. The CDR3 reads CASSQDLAGTPGTQYF. The CDR3 DNA follows: TGTGCCAGCAGCCAAGACTTAGCGGGGACGCCTGGGACCCAGTACTTC.

This clone was detected a few times. The chain carries TRBV24-1 and TRBJ2-1; 12 bases align to TRBD2. Germline lookup yields CDR1 KGHDR and CDR2 SFDVKD. There are 14 residues in the CDR3. Trimming at V came to 4 bases and at J to 13 bases, leaving 7 bases not matched to a gene. For the CDR3, the DNA is TGTGCCACCAGTGACCCCGGACTAGCGGGAAGTCAGTTCTTC. It translates to CATSDPGLAGSQFF.

This chain links TRBV2 with TRBJ1-4; TRBD1 matches at 7 bases. V trimming: 6 bases; J trimming: 4 bases; junction bases outside the gene matches: 5. The V gene's germline CDR1 is SNHLY and CDR2 FYNNEI. The CDR3 is 14 amino acids. CDR3 amino acids: CASSGTDLNEKLFF. For the CDR3, the DNA is TGTGCCAGCAGCGGGACAGACCTTAATGAAAAACTGTTTTTT.

This chain joins TRBV25-1 and TRBJ2-5, with 7 bases identical to TRBD1. The CDR3 contains 15 residues. J was trimmed by 4 bases and V by 5 bases; bases with no gene match: 10. Germline lookup yields CDR1 MGHDK and CDR2 SYGVNS. CDR3 in amino acids: CASSPPGGRGETQYF. In nucleotides, the CDR3 is TGTGCCAGCAGTCCTCCAGGGGGTAGAGGAGAGACCCAGTACTTC. Together with reference TRBV25-1 and TRBJ2-5, the CDR3 gives the full variable domain: EADIYQTPRYLVIGTGKKITLECSQTMGHDKMYWYQQDPGMELHLIHYSYGVNSTEKGDLSSESTVSRIRTEHFPLTLESARPSHTSQYLCASSPPGGRGETQYFGPGTRLLVL.

This chain joins TRBV9 and TRBJ1-5; 9 bases are a match to TRBD1. The CDR3 totals 14 residues. V lost 4 bases and J lost 5; bases outside the gene matches: 4. CDR1 SGDLS and CDR2 YYNGEE come from the germline V gene. The CDR3 loop reads CASSRDRDHQPQHF. As DNA, the CDR3 is TGTGCCAGCAGCAGGGACAGGGACCATCAGCCCCAGCATTTT.

This chain uses TRBV11-2 with TRBJ2-7; 13 bases line up with TRBD2. Germline CDR1 is SGHAT and CDR2 is FQNNGV. The CDR3 extends over 19 amino acids. Trimming removed 0 bases from V and 4 bases from J; junction bases left unmatched: 12. CDR3 region: CASSLDRDRGLAGVYEQYF. CDR3 bases: TGTGCCAGCAGCTTAGACCGGGACAGAGGACTAGCGGGAGTGTACGAGCAGTACTTC.

The V and J genes are TRBV9 and TRBJ2-7; D is possibly TRBD1 (5 bases). Trimming shortened V by 2 bases and J by 2 bases, and 11 bases separated the two germline ends. The CDR3 contains 14 residues. In germline, CDR1 is SGDLS, CDR2 YYNGEE. CDR3 sequence reads: CASSVGADTYEQYF. In DNA, the CDR3 is TGTGCCAGCAGCGTTGGGGCGGACACCTACGAGCAGTACTTC.

This rearrangement joins TRBV19 to TRBJ2-7; TRBD2 matches 10 bases. Germline assignment: CDR1 LNHDA and CDR2 SQIVND (reference sequence). The CDR3 runs to 15 residues. The J segment lost 1 base and the V segment lost 4 bases, leaving 4 bases of the junction unmatched. The DNA of the CDR3 is TGTGCCAGTAGTAGTCTAGCGGGAGTATCCTACGAGCAGTACTTC. Its translation is CASSSLAGVSYEQYF.

The rearrangement uses TRBV6-2 or TRBV6-3 and TRBJ1-5; D is perhaps TRBD1 (6 bases). This CDR3 contains 13 residues. CDR1 and CDR2 from the germline V gene are MNHEY and SVGEGT. Trimming cost V 4 bases and J 5 bases, with 9 bases left between them. CDR3 coding DNA: TGTGCCAGCAGTTCCGGACAGTATCAGCCCCAGCATTTT. This gives the protein CASSSGQYQPQHF.

The rearrangement joins TRBV24-1 to TRBJ2-3; 10 bases align to TRBD1. With V trimmed by 5 bases and J by 2 bases, 9 bases remained unmatched. Germline V lookup: CDR1 KGHDR, CDR2 SFDVKD. This CDR3 is built from 17 residues. The CDR3 protein is CATSALTGGVSTDTQYF. The CDR3 nucleotides are TGTGCCACCAGTGCCCTGACAGGGGGCGTTTCCACAGATACGCAGTATTTT.

The chain uses TRBV7-3 and TRBJ2-3; the D gene is possibly TRBD1 (6 bases). V was pared by 4 bases and J by 2 bases, with 10 bases between. Germline lookup yields CDR1 SGHTA and CDR2 FQGTGA. The length of the CDR3 is 14 residues. The CDR3 nucleotides read TGTGCCAGCAGCTCTGGACAGCACACAGATACGCAGTATTTT. Protein: CASSSGQHTDTQYF.

The chain employs TRBV6-2 or TRBV6-3 and TRBJ2-3; D might be TRBD1 (5 bases). The V end was cut by 2 bases, the J end by 2 bases, with 5 bases between. The CDR3 consists of 13 residues. CDR1 and CDR2 (germline): MNHEY, SVGEGT. The CDR3 sequence: CASSYGATDTQYF. The CDR3 DNA reads as TGTGCCAGCAGTTACGGGGCCACAGATACGCAGTATTTT.

The chain joins TRBV7-3 to TRBJ2-5; TRBD2 matches 11 bases. The germline gives CDR1 SGHTA, CDR2 FQGTGA. V trimming: 2 bases; J trimming: 5 bases; junction bases outside the gene matches: 7. The CDR3 is made up of 16 amino acids. The CDR3: CASSLAETSGTETQYF. In DNA form, the CDR3 reads TGTGCCAGCAGCTTAGCGGAGACTAGCGGGACGGAGACCCAGTACTTC.

This rearrangement joins TRBV21-1 to TRBJ2-7; the D call TRBD2 from the table was never checked on the DNA. TRBV21-1 is described as a pseudogene. This CDR3 contains 17 residues. The CDR3 loop reads CASSKEARMAGRYEQYF. CDR3 bases: TGTGCCAGCAGCAAGGAGGCTCGGATGGCGGGAAGGTACGAGCAGTACTTC.